The entry that follows covers one T cell receptor (beta chain) sequence. The sample comes from a study of T cell changes during pregnancy in multiple sclerosis. Germline-derived CDR1 and CDR2 are MNHEY and SVGAGI. CDR3 length: 13 residues. V was trimmed by 5 bases and J by 3 bases, leaving 8 bases between them. The data were produced by immunoSEQ multiplex PCR, yet TCRdb's version contains in-frame clones alone and is incomplete. The data show over 60,000 clones, with roughly nine tenths seen just once and around 0.7% held by the top ten. The TCR was taken from a female donor in good health, enrolled as a control in a pregnancy study. The sample in question was peripheral blood, obtained in the third trimester of pregnancy. The chain couples TRBV6-5 to TRBJ2-4; the D is unclear. CDR3 coding DNA: TGTGCCAGCAGTACAGAGAGCAAAAACATTCAGTACTTC. Protein product: CASSTESKNIQYF.